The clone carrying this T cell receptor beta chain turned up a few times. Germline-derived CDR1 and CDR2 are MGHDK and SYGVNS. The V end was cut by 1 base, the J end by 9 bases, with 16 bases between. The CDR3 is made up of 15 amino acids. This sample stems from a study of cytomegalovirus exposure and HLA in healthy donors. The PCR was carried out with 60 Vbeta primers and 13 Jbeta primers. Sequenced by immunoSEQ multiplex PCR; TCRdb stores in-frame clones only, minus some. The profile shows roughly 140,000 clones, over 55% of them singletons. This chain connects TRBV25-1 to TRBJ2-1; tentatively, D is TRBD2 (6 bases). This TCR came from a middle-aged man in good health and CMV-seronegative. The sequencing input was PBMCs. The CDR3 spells CASSEWWGSSGEQFF. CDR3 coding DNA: TGTGCCAGCAGTGAATGGTGGGGGAGTAGCGGTGAGCAGTTCTTC. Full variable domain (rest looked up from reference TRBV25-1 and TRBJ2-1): EADIYQTPRYLVIGTGKKITLECSQTMGHDKMYWYQQDPGMELHLIHYSYGVNSTEKGDLSSESTVSRIRTEHFPLTLESARPSHTSQYLCASSEWWGSSGEQFFGPGTRLTVL.